The sequence of this T cell receptor (beta chain) was determined in a study of blood T cell repertoires in COVID-19. Background on the study: Both acute and convalescent COVID-19 samples were obtained from the United States, Italy and Spain.

Assay: immunoSEQ multiplex PCR; the TCRdb copy retains only in-frame clones and omits some. The data contain fewer than 350,000 clones, approximately 90% of them singletons. This TCR came from a woman younger than 45 with acute COVID-19. The sequenced material came from PBMCs or T cells enriched from blood (not recorded which).

The CDR3: CASRPGQGFVKLFF. CDR3 nucleotides: TGTGCCAGCAGGCCGGGACAGGGGTTTGTAAAACTGTTTTTT. V gene TRBV2 combines with J gene TRBJ1-4; 10 bases align to TRBD1. The trim removed 6 bases at V and 10 bases at J, leaving 8 bases unmatched. The CDR3 contains 14 residues. Germline V gives CDR1 SNHLY, CDR2 FYNNEI. Variable domain in full (rest from reference TRBV2 and TRBJ1-4): EPEVTQTPSHQVTQMGQEVILRCVPISNHLYFYWYRQILGQKVEFLVSFYNNEISEKSEIFDDQFSVERPDGSNFTLKIRSTKLEDSAMYFCASRPGQGFVKLFFGSGTQLSVL.